Described below is a single T cell receptor beta chain sequence and its context. Its specificity is unknown. Additional DNA sequences in this sample encode the identical CDR3. The data are from a study of shared clonotypes between healthy human individuals. Naive CD8 cells were CD45RO-negative, positively selected for CCR7, excluding terminally differentiated effector memory CD45RA+ cells. Donors, healthy HIV-negative adults, lacked recent acute infections or vaccinations. Produced via immunoSEQ multiplex PCR; TCRdb's table is partial and in-frame only. This table holds around 2,000,000 clones, approximately 95% found once. The germline V and J ends were trimmed by 5 bases and 5 bases, with 9 bases remaining between them. The CDR3 is made up of 13 amino acids. The germline gives CDR1 SEHNR, CDR2 FQNEAQ (reference sequence). Overall study findings and caveats: Only a few donors were included, so the genetic and exposure-history diversity represented was limited. A handful of donors shared about 5% of their naive CD4 clonotypes. An expected dependence of interdonor clonotype sharing on sequencing depth was noted.

The clonotype comes from a man younger than 30 in good health. The chain links TRBV7-9 to TRBJ1-4, with D perhaps matching TRBD1 (5 bases). Sequenced: naive CD8+ T cells sorted from blood. CDR3 DNA: TGTGCCAGCAGCCCCCGGGGGAATGAAAAACTGTTTTTT. Translating gives CASSPRGNEKLFF.